This T cell receptor beta chain was sequenced in a study of T cells in Graves' hyperthyroidism and ophthalmopathy. This CDR3 contains 15 residues. Germline values: CDR1 MNHNY, CDR2 SVGAGI (reference sequence). Germline trimming cut 5 bases from V and 0 bases from J; bases unmatched to any gene: 7. RNA transcripts yielded amplified TCR beta CDR3 regions. Researchers ran a first-round RT-PCR on the TCR CDR3 using the HTBI primer set. TCRdb fed the multiplex PCR reads into MiXCR, producing one record per CDR3 protein. The sample yields 700,000 to 950,000 distinct CDR3 sequences, 30% to 40% seen once. Overall study results and limits: Within blood appeared most thyroid clonotypes that had expanded above 0.001. Model predictions of ophthalmopathy came a median about six months before onset.

This clonotype was picked up a small number of times. Its target is not known. The chain links TRBV6-6 to TRBJ2-7, with TRBD1 identical over 7 bases. Sequenced: blood. The TCR was taken from a woman aged 40 to 50 with Graves' hyperthyroidism. The CDR3 spells CASSGVGGSSYEQYF. CDR3 DNA sequence: TGTGCCAGCAGTGGGGTAGGGGGCAGCTCCTACGAGCAGTACTTC.